This is a list of T cell receptor beta chains from one sample in a study of blood T cells in healthy people across ages. MiXCR, applied by TCRdb to the 5' RACE reads, yields one record per CDR3 protein. This sample carries around 1,000,000 distinct CDR3 sequences, 25% of them seen once, and the ten largest clones take approximately 0.79%. These data were also filed under a second study, of T cells of mothers and their children.

The sequencing input was blood. The receptors were sampled from a girl aged 2 to 10 in good health. CDR3s leave out the opening cysteine and the closing phenylalanine or tryptophan.

v_gene,len,j_gene,CDR3aa
TRBV5-6,14,TRBJ2-2,ASSLSLAALTGELF
TRBV28,12,TRBJ2-5,ASSSRQVQETQY
TRBV28,14,TRBJ2-7,ASSSAGRVAYYEQY
TRBV29-1,9,TRBJ2-3,SATETDTQY
TRBV20-1,14,TRBJ2-5,SSDRRASGLGETQY
TRBV29-1,13,TRBJ2-3,SVEDLDRELDTQY
TRBV7-8,13,TRBJ2-2,ASSELDRGTGELF
TRBV10-3,15,TRBJ2-1,AISDGASGGPYNEQF
TRBV29-1,12,TRBJ2-6,SVGTGAGANVLT
TRBV20-1,15,TRBJ2-1,SASLGLAGGLYNEQF
TRBV12-3/TRBV12-4,14,TRBJ1-3,ASTTRTVHSGNTIY
TRBV28,11,-,ASYSGQNYEQY
TRBV28,14,-,ASIRLTSGSSYEQY
TRBV12-3/TRBV12-4,13,TRBJ2-1,ASSLAESRGNEQF
TRBV5-5,10,TRBJ2-6,ATSPGANVLT
TRBV4-3,14,TRBJ2-7,ASSQEVADGSYEQY
TRBV28,14,TRBJ2-3,ASSHIIDRSTDTQY
TRBV13,11,TRBJ2-5,ASSLKRQETQY
TRBV4-2,15,TRBJ2-2,ASSQDKGEGLGGELF
TRBV27,11,TRBJ1-1,ASRRGQYTEAF
TRBV28,11,TRBJ2-5,ASSLGTEQTQY
TRBV27,12,-,ASSPDWGSYEQY
TRBV10-3,12,TRBJ2-5,AITTSDSRSKQY
TRBV20-1,11,TRBJ2-5,SAPGGYQETQY
TRBV7-9,12,TRBJ2-5,ASSQPQPGETQY
TRBV5-1,13,-,ASSYGRTLNFEQY
TRBV20-1,13,TRBJ2-7,SALSNGQGIHEQY
TRBV2,9,-,ASSIEYEQY
TRBV20-1,11,TRBJ2-1,SPKESSYNEQF
TRBV4-3,10,TRBJ2-1,ASSQVAYEQF
TRBV12-3/TRBV12-4,11,TRBJ2-1,ASSSTGDNEQF
TRBV5-1,13,TRBJ1-5,ASSGTGGGNQPQH
TRBV28,12,TRBJ2-4,ASSPGQGLNIQY
TRBV20-1,13,TRBJ2-4,SARDRTSVKNIQY
TRBV6-5,12,-,ASRLQGPSYEQY
TRBV12-3/TRBV12-4,13,TRBJ2-5,ASSLLAGEGATQY
TRBV28,13,TRBJ2-4,ASSSQGLAKNIQY
TRBV11-3,11,TRBJ2-5,ASSLVSGGTQY
TRBV29-1,12,TRBJ2-7,SVEIRDREYEQY
TRBV2,17,TRBJ2-3,AIHSGTSGRLGFTDTQY
TRBV18,13,TRBJ1-2,ASSPGQVMGYGYT
TRBV29-1,11,TRBJ2-7,SARSDRGDEQY
TRBV12-3/TRBV12-4,11,TRBJ2-7,ASSLFGGWEQY
TRBV12-3/TRBV12-4,13,TRBJ1-4,ASRSPEQGDEKLF
TRBV4-3,14,TRBJ1-1,ASSQDEGTVNTEAF
TRBV10-3,12,TRBJ1-2,VISEGTAPVGYT
TRBV29-1,11,TRBJ2-1,SAFSQLENEQF
TRBV12-3/TRBV12-4,13,TRBJ1-2,ASSFRDRGNYGYT
TRBV3-1,18,TRBJ2-5,ASSGIRTFPNRGLQETQY
TRBV11-3,13,TRBJ1-2,ASSLLTGTGGGYT
TRBV29-1,9,TRBJ1-1,SADRGTEAF
TRBV19,12,TRBJ1-5,ASSISGDGQPQH
TRBV27,11,TRBJ1-1,ASSLWGHTEAF
TRBV4-3,13,TRBJ1-6,ASSQDQGFNSPLH
TRBV7-2,13,TRBJ1-2,ASSFGTEANYGYT
TRBV27,11,TRBJ2-5,ASSLTPVETQY
TRBV18,15,TRBJ1-1,ASSPEWTGAMNTEAF